Below are 12 T cell receptor beta chains sequenced from a single sample in a study of blood T cell repertoires in COVID-19. Sequencing used immunoSEQ multiplex PCR; TCRdb keeps in-frame clones, though not all of them. The sample consists of approximately 93,000 clones, about 91% of them appearing once. Sequencing input: peripheral blood. These receptors all come from a man in his 60s with acute or convalescent COVID-19.

The chain carries TRBV2 and TRBJ2-3; 8 bases align to TRBD2. The CDR3 runs 13 residues. The trim removed 9 bases at V and 5 bases at J, leaving 7 bases unmatched. CDR1 and CDR2 from the germline V gene are SNHLY and FYNNEI. In nucleotides, the CDR3 is TGTGCCAGTCGCCCGGGAGGGCAAGATACGCAGTATTTT. Translating gives CASRPGGQDTQYF.

The gene calls are TRBV5-1 and TRBJ2-2, with TRBD2 matching 7 bases. J lost 10 bases, V lost 2 bases, and 8 bases had no gene match. Germline V gene data show CDR1 as SGHRS and CDR2 as YFSETQ. The CDR3 has 14 amino acids. CDR3 sequence reads: CASSLGRAREELFF. DNA for the CDR3: TGCGCCAGCAGCTTAGGGAGGGCCAGAGAGGAGCTGTTTTTT.

The chain couples TRBV4-2 to TRBJ2-6, with 11 bases matching TRBD2. Germline CDR1 is LGHNA and CDR2 is YNFKEQ. The V and J ends lost 4 bases and 2 bases, in that order; junction bases with no gene match: 13. This CDR3 spans 20 amino acids. CDR3 loop: CASSPVLAGGPSPGANVLTF. In DNA form, the CDR3 reads TGTGCCAGCAGCCCGGTTTTAGCGGGAGGGCCTAGTCCTGGGGCCAACGTCCTGACTTTC.

The V gene is TRBV15, the J gene TRBJ1-5; D perhaps matches TRBD1 (5 bases). The V gene's germline CDR1 is LNHNV and CDR2 YYDKDF (reference sequence). Trimming shortened V by 1 base and J by 0 bases, and 10 bases separated the two germline ends. This CDR3 is built from 16 residues. The DNA for the CDR3 is TGTGCCACCAGCAGAGTCGGGGGGACTAGCAATCAGCCCCAGCATTTT. Its protein is CATSRVGGTSNQPQHF.

The CDR3 sequence is CASSGQGGYSGANVLTF. Written as DNA, the CDR3 is TGTGCCAGCAGTGGACAGGGTGGGTACTCTGGGGCCAACGTCCTGACTTTC. The chain links TRBV6-1 to TRBJ2-6, with 7 bases fitting TRBD1. The CDR3 sequence is 17 residues long. Germline assignment: CDR1 MNHNS and CDR2 SASEGT. With V trimmed by 4 bases and J by 0 bases, 6 bases remained unmatched.

This clone was detected a few times. The gene calls are TRBV19 and TRBJ1-2; 12 nucleotides line up with TRBD1. This CDR3 contains 16 residues. Losses at the gene ends were 7 bases for V and 5 bases for J; bases not matched to a gene: 11. Looked up from germline, CDR1 is LNHDA and CDR2 is SQIVND (reference sequence). The CDR3 loop is CASIDWGTGGRYGYTF. The CDR3 coding sequence is TGTGCCAGTATCGACTGGGGGACAGGGGGCAGGTATGGCTACACCTTC.

The gene calls are TRBV5-6 and TRBJ1-3, with D unresolved. The V gene lost 2 bases and the J gene lost 3 bases, with 18 bases spanning the gap. The length of the CDR3 is 17 residues. Germline assignment: CDR1 SGHDT and CDR2 YYEEEE. CDR3: CASSFGVRALNGNTIYF. The CDR3 DNA reads as TGTGCCAGCAGCTTTGGTGTGCGAGCTCTAAATGGAAACACCATATATTTT. The full variable domain, completed using reference TRBV5-6 and TRBJ1-3, is DAGVTQSPTHLIKTRGQQVTLRCSPKSGHDTVSWYQQALGQGPQFIFQYYEEEERQRGNFPDRFSGHQFPNYSSELNVNALLLGDSALYLCASSFGVRALNGNTIYFGEGSWLTVV.

This sequence joins TRBV15 and TRBJ2-3, with D possibly being TRBD2 (5 bases). With 1 base removed from V and 1 base from J, the gap between germline ends came to 9 bases. The CDR3 length is 15 residues. Germline values: CDR1 LNHNV, CDR2 YYDKDF (reference sequence). The CDR3 DNA reads as TGTGCCACCAGCAGAGGGGGAGTCGGCACAGATACGCAGTATTTT. Translation: CATSRGGVGTDTQYF.

The rearrangement links TRBV6-1 to TRBJ2-7, with TRBD1 matching 8 bases. Germline trimming cut 3 bases from V and 7 bases from J; bases unmatched to any gene: 11. The CDR3 runs 15 residues. CDR1 and CDR2 from the germline V gene are MNHNS and SASEGT. The chain's CDR3 is CASSDTWQGAEEQYF. The CDR3 DNA follows: TGTGCCAGCAGTGATACTTGGCAGGGGGCTGAAGAGCAGTACTTC.

The chain employs TRBV7-2 and TRBJ1-4; D might be TRBD1 (6 bases). This CDR3 has 15 residues. Trimming cost V 7 bases and J 2 bases, with 14 bases left between them. The germline gives CDR1 SGHTA, CDR2 FQGNSA. The CDR3 sequence: CASIPDSRTNEKLFF. The DNA for the CDR3 is TGTGCCAGCATCCCGGACAGCCGGACTAATGAAAAACTGTTTTTT. Filled out from reference TRBV7-2 and TRBJ1-4, the complete variable domain reads GAGVSQSPSNKVTEKGKDVELRCDPISGHTALYWYRQSLGQGLEFLIYFQGNSAPDKSGLPSDRFSAERTGGSVSTLTIQRTQQEDSAVYLCASIPDSRTNEKLFFGSGTQLSVL.

The V and J genes are TRBV6-6 and TRBJ2-2; D is possibly TRBD2 (5 bases). V was shortened by 3 bases and J by 6 bases, with 17 bases between the two germline ends. Germline CDR1 is MNHNY and CDR2 is SVGAGI (reference sequence). This CDR3 has 16 residues. CDR3 loop: CASSYGSSAFPGELFF. The DNA of the CDR3 is TGTGCCAGCAGTTATGGGAGTAGCGCCTTTCCCGGGGAGCTGTTTTTT.

This clone is a singleton in its sample. This chain uses TRBV6-6 with TRBJ2-6; D possibly corresponds to TRBD1 (5 bases). Germline CDR1 is MNHNY and CDR2 is SVGAGI (reference sequence). This CDR3 has 15 residues. Trimming shortened V by 3 bases and J by 3 bases, and 9 bases separated the two germline ends. CDR3 protein: CASSYITGGANVLTF. DNA for the CDR3: TGTGCCAGCAGTTATATTACAGGTGGGGCCAACGTCCTGACTTTC.